The 6 T cell receptor beta chains below all came from one sample that was sequenced in a study of blood T cell repertoires in COVID-19 (dated by TCRdb to about 2020). The library was generated by the immunoSEQ multiplex PCR assay. The clones in this table, taken by TCRdb from immuneACCESS, are in-frame only. Not every clone is retained; where verified, under half of the shortfall comes from an unresolved V gene, and the cause of the rest is unknown. This sample comprises 300,000 to 400,000 clones, approximately 91% of them detected only once. Of the sample, 4% to 6% falls within the top ten clones. Sequencing was done on a sample of PBMCs or T cells enriched from blood (not recorded which). The receptors were sampled from a man aged 55 to 70 who had recovered from COVID-19.

The chain is built from TRBV5-4 and TRBJ2-1; the match to TRBD2 covers 9 bases. CDR1 and CDR2 from the germline V gene are SGHNT and YYREEE (reference sequence). V shed 4 bases, J shed 6 bases, and the junction held 8 bases outside the gene matches. This CDR3 contains 15 residues. This CDR3 reads CASSLLAGGLNEQFF. In nucleotides, the CDR3 is TGTGCCAGCAGCCTACTGGCGGGAGGGCTCAATGAGCAGTTCTTC.

The chain has TRBV24-1 and TRBJ1-1; 9 bases are a match to TRBD1. V trimming: 8 bases; J trimming: 6 bases; junction bases outside the gene matches: 6. CDR3 length: 13 residues. Looked up from germline, CDR1 is KGHDR and CDR2 is SFDVKD. In nucleotides, the CDR3 is TGTGCCACCATGGGAGGGGACAGGGCTGAAGCTTTCTTT. Its translation is CATMGGDRAEAFF.

The V and J genes are TRBV14 and TRBJ2-1; TRBD2 agrees at 11 bases. Per germline, CDR1 SGHDN and CDR2 FVKESK. V shed 4 bases and J 2 bases; nucleotides not matched to a gene: 7. The CDR3 contains 17 residues. CDR3 region: CASSRRETSGTYNEQFF. The CDR3 DNA reads as TGTGCCAGCAGCCGGAGGGAGACTAGCGGGACCTACAATGAGCAGTTCTTC.

This clone was counted a single time. The gene calls are TRBV11-2 and TRBJ1-3, with 8 bases matching TRBD1. The CDR3 contains 16 residues. Germline CDR1 reads SGHAT; CDR2 reads FQNNGV. V was clipped by 4 bases and J by 2 bases; unmatched bases: 7. CDR3 amino acids: CASSYLTGGTGNTIYF. The DNA for the CDR3 is TGTGCCAGCAGCTACCTTACAGGGGGAACTGGAAACACCATATATTTT.

The J gene is TRBJ1-5, the V gene TRBV6-1; TRBD1 matches at 7 bases. The CDR3 spans 16 residues. After removal of 1 base from V and 6 bases from J, the junction contained 9 bases not matched to a gene. CDR1 and CDR2 from the germline V gene are MNHNS and SASEGT. The CDR3 sequence: CASSEVDRVVAQPQHF. CDR3 nucleotide sequence: TGTGCCAGCAGTGAAGTAGACAGGGTAGTAGCTCAGCCCCAGCATTTT.

The chain's CDR3 is CASSPSSVQPQHF. CDR3 DNA sequence: TGTGCCAGCAGTCCTTCCTCGGTACAGCCCCAGCATTTT. The chain is built from TRBV6-5 and TRBJ1-5; D gene uncertain. The ends were cut back, 5 bases at V and 7 bases at J, with 12 bases in the middle. Looked up from germline, CDR1 is MNHEY and CDR2 is SVGAGI. CDR3 size: 13 residues.